Listed here are 30 T cell receptor beta chains from one sample, sequenced in a study of PD-1 blockade in classical Hodgkin lymphoma. The patients all showed relapse after autologous stem cell transplantation, while their brentuximab vedotin exposure varied. TCRdb keeps only in-frame clones here, not all; method: immunoSEQ multiplex PCR. The sample records almost 100,000 clones, roughly 92% being singletons. The starting material was peripheral blood mononuclear cells (PBMCs), obtained at baseline. The receptors stem from a human donor with classical Hodgkin lymphoma.

The chain carries TRBV4-2 and TRBJ2-2; D possibly corresponds to TRBD1 (6 bases). V was clipped by 2 bases and J by 1 base, with 14 bases between them. This CDR3 has 17 amino acids. Germline V gene sequence: CDR1 LGHNA, CDR2 YNFKEQ. CDR3 in DNA: TGTGCCAGCAGCCAACCAACCTCGACAGGGAACACCGGGGAGCTGTTTTTT. This gives the protein CASSQPTSTGNTGELFF.

V gene TRBV29-1 combines with J gene TRBJ2-7; perhaps TRBD1 as D (6 bases). The CDR3 extends over 16 amino acids. Per the germline V gene, CDR1 is SQVTM and CDR2 is ANQGSEA. Trimming cost V 4 bases and J 7 bases, with 26 bases left between them. The CDR3 spells CSVGHWDPGAFGEQYF. The CDR3 bases are TGCAGCGTTGGGCATTGGGACCCAGGGGCTTTTGGGGAGCAGTACTTC.

The CDR3 region is CASSQPGQIRGINNEQFF. The CDR3 bases are TGCGCCAGCAGCCAACCGGGACAGATACGAGGGATAAACAATGAGCAGTTCTTC. The chain combines TRBV4-1 with TRBJ2-1; 7 bases are a match to TRBD1. In germline, CDR1 is MGHRA, CDR2 YSYEKL. The CDR3 sequence is 18 residues long. Losses at the gene ends were 2 bases for V and 5 bases for J; bases not matched to a gene: 15.

The V call is TRBV4-1, the J call TRBJ2-7; 11 bases map to TRBD2. CDR1 MGHRA and CDR2 YSYEKL come from the germline V gene. J lost 7 bases, V lost 0 bases, and 8 bases had no gene match. The CDR3 consists of 16 residues. The CDR3 loop reads CASSQEGLAALREQYF. CDR3 bases: TGCGCCAGCAGCCAAGAGGGACTAGCGGCGCTACGTGAGCAGTACTTC.

The chain uses TRBV28 and TRBJ1-2; 8 nucleotides align to TRBD1. The CDR3 totals 14 residues. Trimming removed 5 bases from V and 2 bases from J; junction bases left unmatched: 4. Germline CDR1 and CDR2: MDHEN and SYDVKM. The CDR3 loop is CASSPTGENYGYTF. CDR3 sequence (DNA): TGTGCCAGCAGTCCGACAGGGGAGAACTATGGCTACACCTTC.

The chain combines TRBV18 with TRBJ2-2; no definite D call. CDR1 and CDR2 from the germline V gene are KGHSH and LQKENI. V was shortened by 8 bases and J by 1 base, with 17 bases between the two germline ends. The CDR3 loop spans 16 amino acids. The chain's CDR3 is CASLNLGDLNTGELFF. CDR3 nucleotides: TGTGCCAGCCTAAACTTGGGTGATCTGAACACCGGGGAGCTGTTTTTT.

The chain joins TRBV25-1 to TRBJ2-7, with 13 positions matching TRBD2. V lost 4 bases to trimming and J lost 0 bases; unmatched junction nucleotides: 9. The germline CDR1 and CDR2 sequences are MGHDK and SYGVNS. The CDR3 runs to 18 residues. The CDR3 spells CASSGRLAGGGSSYEQYF. CDR3 in DNA: TGTGCCAGCAGTGGAAGACTAGCGGGAGGCGGGAGCTCCTACGAGCAGTACTTC.

This clone was recorded only once. This chain joins TRBV9 and TRBJ2-2; tentatively, D is TRBD2 (6 bases). The CDR3 length is 13 residues. Germline loops: CDR1 SGDLS, CDR2 YYNGEE. V was cut by 4 bases and J by 7 bases, with 11 bases left in between. The CDR3 loop is CASSIRDFGELFF. CDR3 sequence (DNA): TGTGCCAGCAGCATCCGGGACTTCGGGGAGCTGTTTTTT.

The V gene is TRBV4-1, the J gene TRBJ2-6, with 7 positions matching TRBD2. V lost 0 bases and J lost 6; bases outside the gene matches: 11. The CDR3 contains 18 residues. Germline V gives CDR1 MGHRA, CDR2 YSYEKL. The CDR3 reads CASSQDPVGGPVANVLTF. In DNA, the CDR3 is TGCGCCAGCAGCCAAGATCCGGTGGGAGGGCCCGTGGCCAACGTCCTGACTTTC.

The table lists this clone with a count of one. The CDR3 region has the DNA TGTGCCAGCAGCATCCTAAGGGCTACGAACACCGGGGAGCTGTTTTTT. Translation gives CASSILRATNTGELFF. The J gene is TRBJ2-2, the V gene TRBV4-2; D is unresolved. CDR3 length equals 16 residues. Germline CDR1 LGHNA, CDR2 YNFKEQ. The V end lost 5 bases, the J end lost 0 bases, and 13 bases lay between the germline ends.

The chain carries TRBV7-9 and TRBJ1-1, with D possibly being TRBD1 (5 bases). The CDR3 sequence is 16 residues long. Trimming took off 4 bases at V and 4 bases at J, with 19 bases between the two ends. Germline lookup yields CDR1 SEHNR and CDR2 FQNEAQ (reference sequence). The DNA for the CDR3 is TGTGCCAGCAGCTCCCCACGGACGGACGGGGGCACTGAAGCTTTCTTT. Protein sequence: CASSSPRTDGGTEAFF. Filled out from reference TRBV7-9 and TRBJ1-1, the complete variable domain reads DTGVSQNPRHKITKRGQNVTFRCDPISEHNRLYWYRQTLGQGPEFLTYFQNEAQLEKSRLLSDRFSAERPKGSFSTLEIQRTEQGDSAMYLCASSSPRTDGGTEAFFGQGTRLTVV.

This clone was seen a single time. J is TRBJ2-5 and V is TRBV5-5, with D perhaps given as TRBD1 or TRBD2 (5 bases each). V was cut by 1 base and J by 5 bases, with 15 bases left in between. Germline V CDR1 and CDR2: SGHKS, YYEKEE (reference sequence). The CDR3 has 15 residues. The CDR3 protein is CASSLTRAAGETQYF. The CDR3 coding sequence is TGTGCCAGCAGCTTGACGCGGGCAGCAGGGGAGACCCAGTACTTC. Looking up the rest from reference TRBV5-5 and TRBJ2-5 gives the full variable domain: DAGVTQSPTHLIKTRGQQVTLRCSPISGHKSVSWYQQVLGQGPQFIFQYYEKEERGRGNFPDRFSARQFPNYSSELNVNALLLGDSALYLCASSLTRAAGETQYFGPGTRLLVL.

The CDR3 reads CASSSSGAGDDTQYF. The CDR3 DNA follows: TGTGCCAGCAGCTCCTCGGGGGCGGGAGACGATACGCAGTATTTT. The V gene is TRBV7-2, the J gene TRBJ2-3, with D possibly matching TRBD2 (7 bases). The CDR3 covers 15 residues. Trimming removed 4 bases from V and 6 bases from J, with 17 bases in between. Germline CDR1 and CDR2: SGHTA and FQGNSA.

The gene calls are TRBV6-6 and TRBJ1-2, with D uncertain. Germline-derived CDR1 and CDR2 are MNHNY and SVGAGI (reference sequence). The CDR3 runs to 12 residues. Trimming cost V 2 bases and J 8 bases, with 9 bases left between them. The CDR3 DNA sequence: TGTGCCAGCAGTTACGAGGGAGAAGGCTACACCTTC. Translated, it gives CASSYEGEGYTF.

This chain links TRBV7-9 with TRBJ1-5; D gene unclear. In germline, CDR1 is SEHNR, CDR2 FQNEAQ (reference sequence). The length of the CDR3 is 13 residues. V lost 1 base and J lost 5, with 6 bases in between. The CDR3 DNA reads TGTGCCAGCAGCTTAGAAGTCTATCAGCCCCAGCATTTT. This encodes CASSLEVYQPQHF.

On this clone itself: The same CDR3 can be traced to other DNA sequences in this sample. This sequence joins TRBV5-1 and TRBJ2-7; D not certain. CDR3 size: 11 residues. Germline V gene sequence: CDR1 SGHRS, CDR2 YFSETQ. V dropped 3 bases and J dropped 1 base, with 2 bases sitting between them. The CDR3 loop is CASSSSYEQYF. The DNA for the CDR3 is TGCGCCAGCAGCTCTTCCTACGAGCAGTACTTC. Full variable domain (missing parts from reference TRBV5-1 and TRBJ2-7): KAGVTQTPRYLIKTRGQQVTLSCSPISGHRSVSWYQQTPGQGLQFLFEYFSETQRNKGNFPGRFSGRQFSNSRSEMNVSTLELGDSALYLCASSSSYEQYFGPGTRLTVT.

The chain combines TRBV28 with TRBJ2-7, with TRBD1 identical over 8 bases. From germline, CDR1 is MDHEN and CDR2 SYDVKM. CDR3 length equals 14 residues. Trimming at V came to 10 bases and at J to 4 bases, leaving 12 bases not matched to a gene. CDR3 amino acids: CATVRDRGNYEQYF. DNA for the CDR3: TGTGCCACGGTGCGTGACAGGGGTAATTACGAGCAGTACTTC.

The gene calls are TRBV10-3 and TRBJ2-3, with TRBD2 matching 8 bases. After removal of 7 bases from V and 4 bases from J, the junction contained 7 bases not matched to a gene. Germline CDR1 reads ENHRY; CDR2 reads SYGVKD. The CDR3 spans 14 residues. The CDR3 protein is CAITAAGGPDTQYF. CDR3 DNA sequence: TGTGCCATCACTGCGGCGGGAGGTCCAGATACGCAGTATTTT.

The chain is built from TRBV30 and TRBJ1-2; D gene ambiguous. V was cut by 8 bases and J by 4 bases, with 14 bases left in between. The CDR3 consists of 12 residues. From germline, CDR1 is GTSNPN and CDR2 SVGIG (reference sequence). The CDR3 is CAGGWGAYGYTF. The CDR3 DNA reads as TGTGCCGGAGGATGGGGTGCCTATGGCTACACCTTC.

This chain joins TRBV2 and TRBJ2-7; 8 nucleotides agree with TRBD1. Trimming cost V 4 bases and J 3 bases; bases outside gene matches: 2. This CDR3 spans 13 amino acids. CDR1 and CDR2 from the germline V gene are SNHLY and FYNNEI. For the CDR3, the DNA is TGTGCCAGCAGTGGGGACAGGAGCTACGAGCAGTACTTC. It yields the protein CASSGDRSYEQYF.

This chain joins TRBV27 and TRBJ1-6; D ambiguous. There are 15 residues in the CDR3. The ends were cut back, 6 bases at V and 2 bases at J, with 11 bases in the middle. The V gene's germline CDR1 is MNHEY and CDR2 SMNVEV (reference sequence). The CDR3 loop reads CASSYGKAYNSPLHF. Written as DNA, the CDR3 is TGTGCCAGCAGCTATGGAAAGGCCTATAATTCACCCCTCCACTTT.

The J gene is TRBJ1-5, the V gene TRBV7-8; D not certain. Germline assignment: CDR1 SGHVS and CDR2 FQNEAQ. Deletions cut 4 bases from V and 0 bases from J, with 10 bases between. The CDR3 totals 15 residues. The CDR3 coding sequence is TGTGCCAGCAGCTCGCGGGCACTTAGCAATCAGCCCCAGCATTTT. Protein product: CASSSRALSNQPQHF.

The V gene is TRBV18, the J gene TRBJ1-1; D remains unclear. Germline CDR1 reads KGHSH; CDR2 reads LQKENI. V dropped 4 bases and J dropped 0 bases, with 6 bases sitting between them. This CDR3 is 13 amino acids long. CDR3 sequence reads: CASSRHLNTEAFF. The DNA of the CDR3 is TGTGCCAGCTCACGGCATCTGAACACTGAAGCTTTCTTT.

The chain combines TRBV27 with TRBJ2-2; 7 bases map to TRBD1. This CDR3 comprises 17 residues. With 8 bases clipped from V and 5 bases from J, the junction kept 17 bases outside the gene matches. Germline CDR1 is MNHEY and CDR2 is SMNVEV (reference sequence). CDR3 DNA: TGTGCCAGCGCTTCGACAGGGCCATTTAGTGAAACCGGGGAGCTGTTTTTT. Its protein is CASASTGPFSETGELFF.

DNA for the CDR3: TGTGCCAGCAGCAATACCGGGGCCAGGGAGTACTTC. Translating gives CASSNTGAREYF. The gene calls are TRBV27 and TRBJ2-7; tentatively, D is TRBD1 or TRBD2 (5 bases each). The CDR3 is made up of 12 amino acids. The V end lost 6 bases, the J end lost 11 bases, and 17 bases lay between the germline ends. CDR1 is MNHEY and CDR2 is SMNVEV in the germline V gene (reference sequence).

The chain couples TRBV19 to TRBJ2-5; the D gene is possibly TRBD1 (5 bases). There are 15 residues in the CDR3. V gave up 6 bases and J gave up 4 bases, with 18 bases separating them. Germline assignment: CDR1 LNHDA and CDR2 SQIVND (reference sequence). CDR3 sequence: CASSLMRQYGETQYF. CDR3 sequence (DNA): TGTGCCAGTAGCCTAATGAGACAGTATGGAGAGACCCAGTACTTC. Complete variable domain (other parts from reference TRBV19 and TRBJ2-5): DGGITQSPKYLFRKEGQNVTLSCEQNLNHDAMYWYRQDPGQGLRLIYYSQIVNDFQKGDIAEGYSVSREKKESFPLTVTSAQKNPTAFYLCASSLMRQYGETQYFGPGTRLLVL.

This chain connects TRBV6-1 to TRBJ2-3; 7 nucleotides line up with TRBD2. The CDR3 has 12 residues. Germline V gives CDR1 MNHNS, CDR2 SASEGT. V trimming: 11 bases; J trimming: 0 bases; junction bases outside the gene matches: 2. In DNA, the CDR3 is TGTGCCGGGGGGGACAGCACAGATACGCAGTATTTT. This gives the protein CAGGDSTDTQYF.

The chain is built from TRBV6-1 and TRBJ1-1; 9 bases align to TRBD1. Germline values: CDR1 MNHNS, CDR2 SASEGT. With V trimmed by 2 bases and J by 11 bases, 9 bases remained unmatched. CDR3 length: 14 amino acids. As DNA, the CDR3 is TGTGCCAGCAGTGAACAACAGGGGGCGGGAGGGGCTTTCTTT. It codes for CASSEQQGAGGAFF.

The chain couples TRBV7-2 to TRBJ2-3, with D tentatively TRBD1 (6 bases). CDR1 is SGHTA, CDR2 FQGNSA, per germline. Trimming cost V 1 base and J 0 bases, with 11 bases left between them. The CDR3 covers 16 residues. CDR3 sequence (DNA): TGTGCCAGCAGCTTAGTACACAGGGCAAGCACAGATACGCAGTATTTT. Translated: CASSLVHRASTDTQYF. Combining the CDR3 with reference TRBV7-2 and TRBJ2-3 gives the whole variable domain GAGVSQSPSNKVTEKGKDVELRCDPISGHTALYWYRQSLGQGLEFLIYFQGNSAPDKSGLPSDRFSAERTGGSVSTLTIQRTQQEDSAVYLCASSLVHRASTDTQYFGPGTRLTVL.

This chain connects TRBV6-6 to TRBJ2-5, with TRBD1 as a possible D gene (6 bases). V was trimmed by 2 bases and J by 5 bases, leaving 18 bases between them. The germline CDR1 and CDR2 sequences are MNHNY and SVGAGI (reference sequence). The CDR3 contains 16 residues. The CDR3 region has the DNA TGTGCCAGCAGTTACAAAGTGGGGGCCCTAGCTGAGACCCAGTACTTC. It codes for CASSYKVGALAETQYF.